This is a list of T cell receptor beta chains from one sample in a study of T cell repertoires in cytomegalovirus infection. TCRdb ran MiXCR on the reads and lists one entry per CDR3 protein. Of hundreds of thousands of distinct CDR3 sequences in the sample, 32% were seen once. Antigens of these TCRs are unknown. The specimen was cultured CD8+ T cells from PBMCs, collected from culture after CMV antigen stimulation. All receptors come from a human donor in good health (CMV status not recorded). Some clones in this sample may be carry-over from other donors' samples. The CDR3 runs from the conserved cysteine through the conserved F or W. D genes are given only for firm matches. The size field is filled for only some rows; it gives once, few, many or a size class.

. 12 TRBJ2-5 TRBV29-1 . TGCAGCGTTGTGGGGACTGGAGAGACCCAGTACTTC CSVVGTGETQYF
TRBD2 15 TRBJ2-2 TRBV7-2 . TGTGCCAGCAGCTTTCTAGCGGGCCCCCGGGGAGGGCTGTTTTTT CASSFLAGPRGGLFF
. 16 TRBJ1-1 TRBV6-5 few TGTGCCAGCAGCAGGGGAGGGGCTTGGATGAACACTGAAGCTTTCTTT CASSRGGAWMNTEAFF
. 14 TRBJ2-3 TRBV7-6 . TGTGCCAGCAGCTTAGAGTTAGATGCAGATACGCAGTATTTT CASSLELDADTQYF
TRBD1 19 TRBJ1-5 TRBV18 few TGTGCCAGCTCACTTCCGAAAGCCGACAGGGAGCAGGGCAATCAGCCCCAGCATTTT CASSLPKADREQGNQPQHF
. 15 TRBJ1-4 TRBV7-6 few TGTGCCAGCAGCGAGAGCCCCGGCGGTGTCGAAAAACTGTTTTTT CASSESPGGVEKLFF
TRBD2 15 TRBJ2-3 TRBV7-2 many TGTGCCAGCAGCTTAGAAGCGGGGCTCACAGATACGCAGTATTTT CASSLEAGLTDTQYF
. 16 TRBJ1-5 TRBV7-8 few TGTGCCAGCAGCTCACACACAGATGATAGCAATCAGCCCCAGCATTTT CASSSHTDDSNQPQHF
. 12 TRBJ1-2 TRBV29-1 many TGCAGCGTTGGCGACACCTCCTATGGCTACACCTTC CSVGDTSYGYTF
. 16 TRBJ2-2 TRBV7-8 . TGTGCCAGCAGCTTAGTTGGGAGCGCGAACACCGGGGAGCTGTTTTTT CASSLVGSANTGELFF
. 15 TRBJ2-5 TRBV27 . TGTGCCAGCAGCCTACCTAAGGGTACACAAGAGACCCAGTACTTC CASSLPKGTQETQYF
TRBD2 18 TRBJ2-4 TRBV4-2 many TGTGCCAGCAGCCGGGGGGGTAGCGGGGGTCTAGACAAAAACATTCAGTACTTC CASSRGGSGGLDKNIQYF
. 13 TRBJ1-1 TRBV7-6 many TGTGCCAGCAGCTCCCAGGAGAACACTGAAGCTTTCTTT CASSSQENTEAFF
. 13 TRBJ1-1 TRBV4-1 few TGCGCCAGCAGCCAAATCGGGGACACTGAAGCTTTCTTT CASSQIGDTEAFF
. 15 TRBJ2-3 TRBV15 . TGTGCCACCAGCAGAGATCTAGTGATCACAGATACGCAGTATTTT CATSRDLVITDTQYF
. 13 TRBJ2-5 TRBV7-9 few TGTGCCAGCAGCATCCGGGAAGAAGAGACCCAGTACTTC CASSIREEETQYF
. 20 TRBJ1-1 TRBV7-8 many TGTGCCAGCAGCCTTAGTCGGCAGGGGTACCTGGACGATATGAACACTGAAGCTTTCTTT CASSLSRQGYLDDMNTEAFF
. 16 TRBJ2-7 TRBV4-1 . TGCGCCAGCAGCCAAGATGGGGTAGGGGGAGCCTACGAGCAGTACTTC CASSQDGVGGAYEQYF
. 15 TRBJ2-7 TRBV27 . TGTGCCAGCCGCTACAGGGCTTTAGACTCCTACGAGCAGTACTTC CASRYRALDSYEQYF
. 12 TRBJ2-1 TRBV27 few TGTGCCAGCAGTGAGTCCTACAATGAGCAGTTCTTC CASSESYNEQFF
. 15 TRBJ1-5 TRBV6-5 few TGTGCCAGCAGTACTGTCAAGGGTCGGCGGCAGCCCCAGCATTTT CASSTVKGRRQPQHF
. 20 TRBJ1-6 TRBV7-2 many TGTGCCAGCAGCTGGACGGGGTTGGGAGGAGGGGCGCGTCGAGAATTCACCCTCCACTTT CASSWTGLGGGARREFTLHF
. 16 TRBJ2-7 TRBV7-9 . TGTGCCAGCAGCTCATCCCTAAGGGTGTATGAGTACGAGCAGTACTTC CASSSSLRVYEYEQYF
. 15 TRBJ1-2 TRBV27 few TGTGCCAGCAGTTCTGACAGGACAAGCCGCGATGGCTACACCTTC CASSSDRTSRDGYTF
. 14 TRBJ1-2 TRBV27 . TGTGCCAGCAGTTTCGCCCCCATTAACTATGGCTACACCTTC CASSFAPINYGYTF
. 13 TRBJ1-1 TRBV29-1 . TGCAGCGTTGTGGGACAAACGAACACTGAAGCTTTCTTT CSVVGQTNTEAFF
. 13 TRBJ2-2 TRBV29-1 . TGCAGCGTATCCGACAGTGCTGCCGGGGAGCTGTTTTTT CSVSDSAAGELFF
TRBD1 15 TRBJ1-2 TRBV27 . TGTGCCAGCAGTCTCAGACAGGGTGGGAACTATGGCTACACCTTC CASSLRQGGNYGYTF
. 13 TRBJ2-7 TRBV20-1 few TGCAGTGCTAGAGACAGGGGGGCCTACGAGCAGTACTTC CSARDRGAYEQYF
TRBD2 18 TRBJ2-3 TRBV5-1 . TGCGCCAGCAGCTTGGAATTGACTAGCGACAGCTACACAGATACGCAGTATTTT CASSLELTSDSYTDTQYF
. 11 TRBJ2-1 TRBV2 . TGTGCCAGCCTTGTCAGAAGTGAGCAGTTCTTC CASLVRSEQFF
. 15 TRBJ1-1 TRBV6-2/TRBV6-3 . TGTGCCAGCAGACCCTCGTTCCCCAGGACCCATGAAGCTTTCTTT CASRPSFPRTHEAFF
. 10 TRBJ1-1 TRBV20-1 few TGCAGTCCCGGGAGCACTGAAGCTTTCTTT CSPGSTEAFF
TRBD1 14 TRBJ1-5 TRBV27 . TGTGCCAGCAGTTGGGACAGGGGTCAGCAGCCCCAGCATTTT CASSWDRGQQPQHF
TRBD2 16 TRBJ2-2 TRBV5-3 once TGTGCCAGCAGCTATGGGACTAGATACAACACCGGGGAGCTGTTTTTT CASSYGTRYNTGELFF
. 15 TRBJ2-5 TRBV10-3 . TGTGCCATCAGTGAGTCCCTTGACCGCATGGAGACCCAGTACTTC CAISESLDRMETQYF
. 18 TRBJ2-4 TRBV15 . TGTGCCACCAGCAGATTACCACACAGGGAATTGGCCAAAAACATTCAGTACTTC CATSRLPHRELAKNIQYF
. 13 TRBJ2-1 TRBV24-1 . TGTGCCACCAGTCGTGCCAGCTACAATGAGCAGTTCTTC CATSRASYNEQFF
. 14 TRBJ2-3 TRBV7-2 many TGTGCCAGCAGCTCCGACGGACCCACAGATACGCAGTATTTT CASSSDGPTDTQYF
TRBD1 11 TRBJ1-4 TRBV27 . TGTGCCAGCAGTCAGGGGGCCGAGCTGTTTTTT CASSQGAELFF
. 13 TRBJ1-2 TRBV28 . TGTGCCAGCAGTTTCAGGAACTTCTATGGCTACACCTTC CASSFRNFYGYTF
. 11 TRBJ2-2 TRBV6-2/TRBV6-3 . TGTGCCAGCAGGGTCTCAAGGGAGCTGTTTTTT CASRVSRELFF
TRBD2 15 TRBJ2-3 TRBV7-9 few TGTGCCAGCAGCCCGGGACTAGACCTAACAGATACGCAGTATTTT CASSPGLDLTDTQYF
TRBD1 15 TRBJ1-6 TRBV6-6 few TGTGCCAGCAGTAGCCGGGACAGGAATAATTCACCCCTCCACTTT CASSSRDRNNSPLHF
. 13 TRBJ1-2 TRBV7-9 . TGTGCCAGCAGCTTCGAGAGGGCCTATGGCTACACCTTC CASSFERAYGYTF
TRBD1 17 TRBJ1-2 TRBV6-2/TRBV6-3 few TGTGCCAGCAGTTCCCTACGGGACAGGGGAAGGGACTATGGCTACACCTTC CASSSLRDRGRDYGYTF
TRBD1 14 TRBJ2-3 TRBV7-6 few TGTGCCAGCAGCCCGGGACAGGGGTTGGATACGCAGTATTTT CASSPGQGLDTQYF
. 14 TRBJ1-1 TRBV19 . TGTGCCAGTAGTACCGGGCCTCCCAAAGACGGAGCTTTCTTT CASSTGPPKDGAFF
. 17 TRBJ1-2 TRBV6-1 . TGTGCCAGCAGTGAGATGGGGCGGGCGGGGACCTACTATGGCTACACCTTC CASSEMGRAGTYYGYTF
. 16 TRBJ2-1 TRBV6-2/TRBV6-3 many TGTGCCAGCAGTTACCCTCGGGACGGAGGACTCAATGAGCAGTTCTTC CASSYPRDGGLNEQFF
. 16 TRBJ2-7 TRBV5-4 . TGTGCCAGCAGCTTAAGAGGGACCCAAACTTCCTACGAGCAGTACTTC CASSLRGTQTSYEQYF
. 15 TRBJ2-1 TRBV24-1 . TGTGCCACCACCAACAGGGAAGGACCCTACAATGAGCAGTTCTTC CATTNREGPYNEQFF
. 19 TRBJ2-7 TRBV7-2 . TGTGCCAGCAGCTTAGTCGGGGGGGGGAACCGACAGGGGGAGAGCGAGCAGTACTTC CASSLVGGGNRQGESEQYF
. 17 TRBJ2-5 TRBV7-9 few TGTGCCAGCAGCCGATCACTTCGGACCTACGAGGTAGAGACCCAGTACTTC CASSRSLRTYEVETQYF